This T cell receptor (beta chain) is from a study of blood T cells in healthy people across ages (dated by TCRdb to between 2015 and 2017). For context, the study as a whole: In model experiments, template switching captured roughly one uniquely barcoded TCR beta cDNA molecule for every two T cells. Using deep sequencing normalized with unique cDNA molecular identifiers, the study measured how TCR beta repertoire diversity changes with age. The donors were divided into four age groups: young (average approximately 17 years), middle-aged (roughly 40), aged (roughly 60) and long-lived (roughly 86). Donors of different ages were randomly distributed across sequencing lanes to avoid experimental bias. For two donors (one aged 18 to 29 and one aged 80 or older), the study analyzed two additional independent replicas of 1 million unique cDNA reads from the same blood draw.

Study-wide conclusions, independent of this receptor: As age increased, observed TCR beta diversity per million T cells dropped in a roughly linear way, and a significant reduction was already evident by age around 41. Observed TCR beta diversity correlated strongly with the percentage of naive T cells measured by flow cytometry. Total diversity estimates from one million sequenced T cells were considered lower bounds and underestimates. Because the CMV infection status of the donors was unknown, age-related changes in expanded clonotypes may potentially have been confounded. Since profiling was done on bulk unsorted PBMCs, naive and antigen-experienced compartments could not be conclusively compared. Compared with the aged group, the long-lived group had more naive CD4+ T cells, fewer expanded clones and increased TCR diversity, a pattern suggesting age selection.

Library preparation was by 5' RACE. This sample was sequenced with an Illumina HiSeq 2500. A second PCR of about 6 to 12 cycles was run with a J-beta primer mix and a sample-barcoded 5' primer. Each TCR beta cDNA molecule received a unique molecular identifier from a template-switch 5' adaptor carrying 12 random nucleotides. Each sample yielded at least 2.5 million CDR3-containing paired-end reads. All of the RNA was converted into first-strand cDNA using the Mint cDNA synthesis kit, with a TRBC-specific oligonucleotide serving as the primer. Following uracil-DNA glycosylase treatment, a first 18-cycle PCR with universal primers M1SS and BC2_uni_R was performed on all cDNA. Concerning the study's data processing: For normalization, 1 million high-quality reads, each with a distinct molecular identifier, were randomly selected from each sample. Instead of being binned into consensus sequences, reads with shared molecular identifiers were discarded. MiTCR, run with a Q25 quality threshold and the strictest error-elimination algorithm, handled CDR3 identification, clonotype clustering and error correction. A nonparametric unseen species model with Euler transformation was used to estimate a lower bound on total TCR beta diversity. TCRdb passed the public sequencing reads through fastp at Q25 and MiXCR, retaining productive beta sequences. Every distinct CDR3 protein forms one entry, paired with its most common genes and DNA. TCRdb, not the original authors, processed these V and J calls. Recorded for this sample are about 800,000 distinct CDR3 sequences; 46% of them occurred a single time. The ten top clones hold 15% to 20% of the sample.

Systemically healthy Caucasian individuals from Russia, roughly 40 in total and aged about 6 to 100 years, were included as donors. Around 10 milliliters of peripheral blood were collected from each donor into EDTA-treated Vacutainer tubes. PBMCs were isolated by Ficoll-Paque density-gradient centrifugation, with at least 6 million obtained per sample. Trizol reagent was used to extract total RNA from PBMCs, with at least 6 micrograms per sample. For every donor, an aliquot of PBMCs went through flow cytometry to measure the percentages of naive CD45RAhigh/CD27high T cells. From the germline V gene, CDR1 is KGHSH and CDR2 is LQKENI. V is pared back by 2 bases and J by 5 bases, with 16 bases lying between the germline termini. The CDR3, from cysteine to phenylalanine, totals 15 residues. Only the CDR3 region is kept as DNA, spanning 45 bases read in frame from base 1. This clonotype was seen repeatedly, ten times or more. Its recognized antigen is unknown. No clone much larger than this one lies a single base away; base qualities are absent.

The sample consisted of blood. This sequence was found in a man at least 80 years old in good health. The chain is made from TRBV18 and TRBJ2-7, and the D gene may be TRBD1, 6 bases matching. The CDR3 region has the sequence CASSPSSQGLNEQYF. The nucleotides read TGTGCCAGCTCACCAAGTTCGCAGGGGTTGAACGAGCAGTACTTC.